This T cell receptor (beta chain) came from a study of blood T cell repertoires in COVID-19. Across the study: Material from acute and convalescent COVID-19 was sourced from the United States, Italy and Spain. Nucleic acid was either cDNA or gDNA, and it came from T cells, B-cell-depleted T cells, or PBMCs.

Enrolled during active infection, Seattle patients were then followed longitudinally. The CDR3 contains 12 residues. Germline assignment: CDR1 SGHVS and CDR2 FNYEAQ. As regards this clone: At one of its ends the junction is not consistent with the germline gene, which may arise from a read error.

In the authors' methods: The assay estimated nucleated cells by amplifying reference gene primers. This table comes from immunoSEQ multiplex PCR, and its TCRdb copy is limited to in-frame clones, with some not included. V and J calls and clone size are those listed in that table; D and trimming were worked out from the DNA. The table includes approximately 270,000 clones, around 89% detected once. The sample consisted of peripheral blood. This clonotype was obtained from a woman in her twenties or thirties with COVID-19, enrolled during active disease. V is TRBV7-6 and J is TRBJ2-1; maybe TRBD1 (6 bases). The CDR3 coding sequence is TGTGCAAGCAGCCCAGGGGCGGATGAGCAGTTCTTC. Translated, it gives CASSPGADEQFF.